Listed below are T cell receptor beta chains from one sample, sequenced in a study of CD8+ T cells in alopecia areata. Some clones are missing from TCRdb's copy, which holds only in-frame ones; the method was immunoSEQ multiplex PCR. The data hold 60,000 to 85,000 clones, with around 61% observed a single time. The material sequenced was CD8+ T cells sorted from blood, taken at week 24, from a patient treated with tofacitinib. The origin of the receptors is a human donor with alopecia areata. Each CDR3 is given with its conserved first and last residue.

V	J	CDR3
TRBV4-1	TRBJ2-5	CASSQVAGAGQETQYF
TRBV27	TRBJ2-7	CASSSTGRHEQYF
TRBV4-3	TRBJ2-2	CASSQDKQATGELFF
TRBV5-1	TRBJ2-5	CASSTDPRETQYF
TRBV7-9	TRBJ2-7	CASSFPGQGYEQYF
TRBV6-5	TRBJ2-7	CASSYGPTYEQYF
TRBV7-3	TRBJ2-1	CASSLSGYNEQFF
TRBV25-1	TRBJ1-4	CASSDREGTNEKLFF
TRBV5-1	TRBJ1-4	CASSFGEKLFF
TRBV7-2	TRBJ2-2	CASSLERTTNTGELFF
TRBV6-5	TRBJ2-5	CASSYYRGRETQYF
TRBV7-2	TRBJ2-5	CASSSGGTRKETQYF
TRBV27	TRBJ2-3	CASSALAGLTDTQYF
TRBV9	TRBJ1-4	CASNIPPGSGQGVRKLFF
TRBV30	TRBJ2-3	CAWSTTHRDPKGPDTQYF
TRBV10-3	TRBJ2-4	CAIRGGPLAKNIQYF
TRBV7-3	TRBJ2-2	CASSSTGAFTGELFF
TRBV28	TRBJ2-7	CASSLEVGLFYEQYF
TRBV29-1	TRBJ1-1	CSVAFGSNTEAFF
TRBV7-2	TRBJ2-3	CASSAAGLATYTQYF
TRBV15	TRBJ2-5	CATSRDLGARGTSMETQYF
TRBV7-9	TRBJ2-2	CASSSNRDRDTGELFF
TRBV29-1	TRBJ1-2	CSADQGAYGYTF
TRBV4-1	TRBJ2-3	CASSESSGETSTDTQYF
TRBV2	TRBJ1-5	CASSEVGGIFNQPQHF
TRBV2	TRBJ1-1	CASSDWGGNTEAFF
TRBV5-6	TRBJ1-1	CASSLGRQGLNTEAFF
TRBV9	TRBJ2-5	CASSPGEEETQYF
TRBV6-5	TRBJ1-1	CASSPRDLMNTEAFF
TRBV7-9	TRBJ1-3	CASSSISGNTIYF
TRBV29-1	TRBJ1-2	CSVYIGVGYTF
TRBV27	TRBJ2-1	CASSLSSGSGEQFF
TRBV5-1	TRBJ2-2	CASSFLLASDTGELFF
TRBV7-9	TRBJ2-7	CASSLSTGRLSYEQYF
TRBV7-9	TRBJ2-7	CASSLILEGIVYEQYF
TRBV6-1	TRBJ2-7	CASSEWSSGSSYEQYF
TRBV13	TRBJ2-6	CASSSDRGEGANVLTF
TRBV25-1	TRBJ1-2	CASSEYAREGGNGYTF
TRBV2	TRBJ2-7	CAGSSTSGRGRDEQYF
TRBV29-1	TRBJ2-3	CSADRITDTQYF
TRBV27	TRBJ2-7	CASSLSSGRTYEQYF
TRBV5-4	TRBJ2-5	CASSPGLAGKETQYF
TRBV7-2	TRBJ2-7	CASSGTDYYPFEYEQYF
TRBV7-9	TRBJ1-2	CASSLEGTGNGYTF
TRBV30	TRBJ2-7	CAWSDGRDYEQYF